One T cell receptor (beta chain) is described in this entry. Its cognate antigen has yet to be identified. It has no much larger one-base neighbor in the sample; base qualities were not kept. The sample originates from a study of blood T cell repertoires in COVID-19 (TCRdb year 2020). As for the study more broadly: Samples covering the acute and convalescent phases of COVID-19 were provided by collaborators in the United States, Italy and Spain. The prospective study material was composed of cDNA or gDNA derived from T cells, B-cell-depleted T cells, or PBMCs. Subjects who had been exposed to COVID-19, were actively infected with it, or had recovered from it provided the deeply sampled blood TCRbeta repertoires that made up the dataset. A freely available public database, intended as a resource for researchers studying the immune response to SARS-CoV-2, is where the repertoires were released. Samples were obtained from the ongoing ImmuneRACE study (first 160 participants) and from over 1,000 subjects provided by 6 global collaborators. The sample metadata nearly always contained a de-identified subject ID, COVID-19 status, age in years and sex. HLA class I and class II types, where available, came from metadata supplied by the sample provider rather than from assay-based typing. The full study reports these points: The amount of clinical and demographic metadata varied by source and participant and was provided uncurated.

V lost 5 bases and J lost 4 bases; the stretch between them is 11 bases long. Sequences SGHVS (CDR1) and FQNEAQ (CDR2) are obtained from the germline V gene. The CDR3 holds 14 amino acids from the cysteine to the phenylalanine. Just the 42-base CDR3 DNA is kept, in frame starting at base 1. TCRbeta CDR3 regions were amplified from genomic DNA by means of the immunoSEQ Assay, a bias-controlled multiplex PCR. In the source study's methods: The number of nucleated cells in each sample was estimated by amplification of reference gene primers within the assay. Sequence reads were collapsed and filtered to measure the absolute abundance of every unique TCRbeta CDR3 rearrangement. For each sample, productive Simpson clonality was calculated as the square root of Simpson's diversity index over productive rearrangements. In TCRdb, the immuneACCESS table is reduced to in-frame sequences with V and J assigned. These tables do not hold every clone; where another copy was compared, an unresolved V gene accounts for under half, and the others remain unexplained. Clone size and V and J calls were adopted from that table, with D and trimming inferred from the DNA. This sample comprises around 150,000 clones, 80% to 95% of them detected only once. The ten largest make up over 3.5% of the sample.

Whole blood was collected in K2EDTA tubes by collaborating institutions according to the institutions' own protocols. Collaborator samples were shipped for TCRbeta analysis as frozen whole blood, isolated PBMCs, or DNA extracted from either sample type. This TCR was recovered from a woman aged 50 to 60 with acute or convalescent COVID-19. Sequencing used peripheral blood. The chain couples TRBV7-8 to TRBJ2-2; too little of a D gene remains to name it. The nucleotide sequence reads TGTGCCAGCAGCCCTCCCCGAGGCACCGGGGAGCTGTTTTTT. This is translated as CASSPPRGTGELFF.